This TCR beta chain was found in a study of T cells in Graves' hyperthyroidism and ophthalmopathy. Study details: Specimen type is peripheral blood, collected at initial diagnosis prior to any treatment. Study-wide points: Among thyroid clonotypes expanded above 0.001, most also appeared in blood.

There are many counts of this clonotype. The antigen is not known. Initially, at the first diagnosis of hyperthyroidism and before any ophthalmopathy symptoms, blood was sampled. It was approximately 9.7 ml of fresh peripheral blood that supplied the PBMCs. Researchers took RNA transcripts and amplified the TCR beta CDR3 regions from them. HTBI primers were employed in a first-round RT-PCR of the TCR CDR3. TCRdb used MiXCR to reprocess the multiplex PCR reads, holding one entry per CDR3 protein. The sample lists nearly 600,000 distinct CDR3 sequences, about 14% occurring once. With 5 bases clipped from V and 11 bases from J, the junction kept 11 bases outside the gene matches. There are 15 residues in the CDR3. Germline V gene lookup returns CDR1 ENHRY and CDR2 SYGVKD.

The chain links TRBV10-3 to TRBJ1-4; 10 positions agree with TRBD1. Sequencing was carried out using blood. The clonotype comes from a woman aged 30 to 39 with Graves' hyperthyroidism that later progressed to Graves' ophthalmopathy. As DNA, the CDR3 is TGTGCCATCAGTACCGGGACAGGGGAATCGAAGAAACTGTTTTTT. This sequence encodes CAISTGTGESKKLFF.